Listed here are 17 T cell receptor beta chains from one sample, sequenced in a study of T cell responses to AZD1222 COVID-19 vaccine (dated by TCRdb to 2020 to 2023). The library relied on the immunoSEQ multiplex PCR assay. In its TCRdb copy, this immuneACCESS table keeps in-frame sequences only and misses some clones. Where compared with another copy, unresolved V genes explain less than half of these, and the others have no known cause. Within this sample are just under 95,000 clones, with about 88% of them counted one time only. Of the sample, about 14% falls within the top ten clones. This specimen's time point label, per the study, means: baseline before first vaccination. The input for sequencing was peripheral blood, taken on day 0 of AZD1222 vaccination. The receptors stem from an adult in good health.

This clone was counted between two and nine times. The CDR3 DNA follows: TGTGCCAGCAGCAAAAGATCCCCCTCGTCCTGCACTGAAGCTTTCTTT. It yields the protein CASSKRSPSSCTEAFF. The rearrangement joins TRBV21-1 to TRBJ1-1. TRBV21-1 is recorded as a pseudogene. The length of the CDR3 is 16 residues.

This chain connects TRBV27 to TRBJ2-6, with D possibly called TRBD1 or TRBD2 (6 bases each). The CDR3 runs to 16 residues. V gave up 3 bases and J gave up 4 bases, with 13 bases separating them. The germline V gene encodes CDR1 MNHEY and CDR2 SMNVEV (reference sequence). CDR3 nucleotide sequence: TGTGCCAGCAGTTTTATGCCGGGGGCGGGGGCCAACGTCCTGACTTTC. Protein product: CASSFMPGAGANVLTF.

The chain combines TRBV9 with TRBJ1-3; D is possibly TRBD1 (5 bases). The CDR3 has 17 amino acids. Per the germline V gene, CDR1 is SGDLS and CDR2 is YYNGEE. Trimming stripped 0 bases from V and 0 bases from J, with 13 bases between. The chain's CDR3 is CASSVEAGSYSGNTIYF. In nucleotides, the CDR3 is TGTGCCAGCAGCGTAGAGGCAGGGTCTTACTCTGGAAACACCATATATTTT.

The chain employs TRBV3-1 (or the pseudogene TRBV3-2) and TRBJ2-2; 9 nucleotides align to TRBD2. The V gene end was trimmed by 2 bases and the J gene end by 8 bases; junction bases not matched to a gene: 9. This CDR3 has 16 amino acids. Germline lookup yields CDR1 LGHDT and CDR2 YNNKEL (reference sequence). CDR3 nucleotides: TGTGCCAGCAGCCAACGGACGGGACTAGCCCCTGGGGAGCTGTTTTTT. Translating gives CASSQRTGLAPGELFF.

V usage is TRBV4-1 and J usage is TRBJ2-3; D is unresolved. The germline V gene has CDR1 MGHRA and CDR2 YSYEKL. Trimming took off 0 bases at V and 1 base at J, with 5 bases between the two ends. The CDR3 spans 14 residues. CDR3 nucleotide sequence: TGCGCCAGCAGCCAAGATCGTGGCACAGATACGCAGTATTTT. Translating gives CASSQDRGTDTQYF.

The J gene is TRBJ2-7, the V gene TRBV7-9, with D unclear. This CDR3 contains 13 residues. Germline V gene data show CDR1 as SEHNR and CDR2 as FQNEAQ (reference sequence). V was trimmed by 11 bases and J by 2 bases, leaving 16 bases between them. The CDR3 region has the DNA TGTGCCGCTGCCCCGTCCCAGACCTACGAGCAGTACTTC. It codes for CAAAPSQTYEQYF.

The V and J genes are TRBV6-5 and TRBJ1-1; 8 bases line up with TRBD1. The CDR3 is 14 amino acids. Germline V gives CDR1 MNHEY, CDR2 SVGAGI. V lost 4 bases to trimming and J lost 4 bases; unmatched junction nucleotides: 5. Written as DNA, the CDR3 is TGTGCCAGCAGTTGGACAGGGTCGGGCACTGAAGCTTTCTTT. Protein: CASSWTGSGTEAFF.

The sample holds one count of this clone. The J gene is TRBJ1-4, the V gene TRBV7-7; D is undetermined. The CDR3 sequence is 13 residues long. Germline assignment: CDR1 SSHAT and CDR2 FNYEAQ (reference sequence). V was clipped by 1 base and J by 4 bases, with 4 bases between them. The CDR3 here is CASSLDINEKLFF. CDR3 nucleotides: TGTGCCAGCAGCTTAGACATTAATGAAAAACTGTTTTTT.

This sequence joins TRBV19 and TRBJ2-4; 10 nucleotides align to TRBD2. Trimming cost V 8 bases and J 0 bases; bases outside gene matches: 16. The germline gives CDR1 LNHDA, CDR2 SQIVND (reference sequence). The CDR3 sequence is 19 residues long. The CDR3 loop is CASGDYLAGGTIAKNIQYF. CDR3 bases: TGTGCCAGTGGAGACTACTTAGCGGGGGGCACTATAGCCAAAAACATTCAGTACTTC. Full variable domain (missing parts from reference TRBV19 and TRBJ2-4): DGGITQSPKYLFRKEGQNVTLSCEQNLNHDAMYWYRQDPGQGLRLIYYSQIVNDFQKGDIAEGYSVSREKKESFPLTVTSAQKNPTAFYLCASGDYLAGGTIAKNIQYFGAGTRLSVL.

V and J are TRBV20-1 and TRBJ1-1; 12 bases align to TRBD1. This CDR3 has 15 residues. CDR1 is DFQATT and CDR2 is SNEGSKA in the germline V gene (reference sequence). With 3 bases clipped from V and 10 bases from J, the junction kept 12 bases outside the gene matches. The CDR3 DNA sequence: TGCAGTGCTAGTCCCGGGACAGGGGGCGAGGAAGTAGCTTTCTTT. This encodes CSASPGTGGEEVAFF.

This chain links TRBV2 with TRBJ1-2, with 7 bases matching TRBD1. CDR1 is SNHLY and CDR2 is FYNNEI in the germline V gene. The CDR3 has 12 residues. In DNA form, the CDR3 reads TGTGCTAGGGAGGGGGCCTCTCGTGGCTACACCTTC. The encoded protein is CAREGASRGYTF.

This chain uses TRBV2 with TRBJ1-3; D ambiguous. This CDR3 has 13 residues. Germline V gene lookup returns CDR1 SNHLY and CDR2 FYNNEI. Trimming shortened V by 3 bases and J by 0 bases, and 3 bases separated the two germline ends. The CDR3 DNA is TGTGCCAGCAGTGACGACTCTGGAAACACCATATATTTT. It codes for CASSDDSGNTIYF.

The sample holds one count of this clone. J is TRBJ1-3 and V is TRBV25-1; D may be TRBD1 (5 bases). Germline V lookup: CDR1 MGHDK, CDR2 SYGVNS. V lost 4 bases to trimming and J lost 0 bases, with 10 bases between them. The CDR3 is 15 amino acids. CDR3 sequence: CASSASTGSGNTIYF. In DNA form, the CDR3 reads TGTGCCAGCAGTGCCTCTACAGGCTCTGGAAACACCATATATTTT.

The V call is TRBV30, the J call TRBJ1-1; no reliable D call. Germline V lookup: CDR1 GTSNPN, CDR2 SVGIG (reference sequence). This CDR3 comprises 13 residues. Trimming left V 5 bases short and J 3 bases short, with 13 bases between. The CDR3 sequence: CAWGSIRDTEAFF. The DNA for the CDR3 is TGTGCCTGGGGGTCGATTCGAGACACTGAAGCTTTCTTT.

The chain carries TRBV5-8 and TRBJ1-4; no clear D gene. This CDR3 comprises 15 residues. CDR1 SGHTS and CDR2 YDEGEE come from the germline V gene. Deletions cut 0 bases from V and 0 bases from J, with 6 bases between. CDR3 sequence: CASSLGAATNEKLFF. The CDR3 DNA reads TGTGCCAGCAGCTTGGGGGCTGCAACTAATGAAAAACTGTTTTTT.

The genes are TRBV11-3 and TRBJ2-5; 12 nucleotides align to TRBD2. CDR3 length: 16 residues. V dropped 4 bases and J dropped 2; count of bases not matched to a gene: 5. Germline CDR1 is SGHNT and CDR2 is YENEEA. CDR3 sequence (DNA): TGTGCCAGCAGCTCCAAGACTAGCGGGGGACAAGAGACCCAGTACTTC. It codes for CASSSKTSGGQETQYF.

The V and J genes are TRBV18 and TRBJ1-1; 8 positions agree with TRBD1. Trimming removed 3 bases from V and 6 bases from J; junction bases left unmatched: 6. Germline V gene sequence: CDR1 KGHSH, CDR2 LQKENI. The CDR3 extends over 14 amino acids. The DNA of the CDR3 is TGTGCCAGCTCACCGCCTGGACAGGGCCCTGAAGCTTTCTTT. It encodes CASSPPGQGPEAFF.